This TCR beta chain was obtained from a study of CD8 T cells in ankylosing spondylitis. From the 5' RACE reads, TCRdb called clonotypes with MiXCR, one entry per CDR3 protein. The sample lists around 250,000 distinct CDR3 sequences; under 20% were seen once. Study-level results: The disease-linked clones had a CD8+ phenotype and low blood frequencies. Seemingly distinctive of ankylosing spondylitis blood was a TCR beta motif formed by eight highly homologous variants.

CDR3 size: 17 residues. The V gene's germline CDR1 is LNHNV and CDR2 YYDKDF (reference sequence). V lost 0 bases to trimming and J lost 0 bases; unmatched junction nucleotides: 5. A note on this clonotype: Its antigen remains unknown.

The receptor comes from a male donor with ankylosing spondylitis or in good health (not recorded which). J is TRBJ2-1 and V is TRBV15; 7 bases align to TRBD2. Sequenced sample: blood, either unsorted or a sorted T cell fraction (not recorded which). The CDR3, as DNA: TGTGCCACCAGCAGAGATAATCTAGCGGCCTCCTACAATGAGCAGTTCTTC. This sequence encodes CATSRDNLAASYNEQFF.